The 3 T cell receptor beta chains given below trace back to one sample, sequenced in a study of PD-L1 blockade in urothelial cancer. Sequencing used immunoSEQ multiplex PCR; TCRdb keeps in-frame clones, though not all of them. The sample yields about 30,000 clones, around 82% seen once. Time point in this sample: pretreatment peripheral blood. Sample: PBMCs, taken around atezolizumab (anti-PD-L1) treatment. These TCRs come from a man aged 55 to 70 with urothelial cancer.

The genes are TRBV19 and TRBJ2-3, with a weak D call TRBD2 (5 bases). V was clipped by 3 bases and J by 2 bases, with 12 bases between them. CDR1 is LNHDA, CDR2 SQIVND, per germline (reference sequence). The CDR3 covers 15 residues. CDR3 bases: TGTGCCAGTAGTATTGGTGGCGGACTCACAGATACGCAGTATTTT. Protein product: CASSIGGGLTDTQYF.

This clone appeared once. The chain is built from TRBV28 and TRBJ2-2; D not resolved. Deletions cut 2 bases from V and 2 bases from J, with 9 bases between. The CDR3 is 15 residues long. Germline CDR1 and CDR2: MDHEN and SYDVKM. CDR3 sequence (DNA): TGTGCCAGCAGTTTAGGTGGGCCAAACACCGGGGAGCTGTTTTTT. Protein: CASSLGGPNTGELFF. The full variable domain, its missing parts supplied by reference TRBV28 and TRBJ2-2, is DVKVTQSSRYLVKRTGEKVFLECVQDMDHENMFWYRQDPGLGLRLIYFSYDVKMKEKGDIPEGYSVSREKKERFSLILESASTNQTSMYLCASSLGGPNTGELFFGEGSRLTVL.

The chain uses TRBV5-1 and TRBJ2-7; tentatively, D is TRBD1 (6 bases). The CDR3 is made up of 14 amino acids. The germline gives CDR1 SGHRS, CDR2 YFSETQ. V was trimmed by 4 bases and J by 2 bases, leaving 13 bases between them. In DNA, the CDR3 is TGCGCCAGCAGCAATGGGGGCTTGACCTACGAGCAGTACTTC. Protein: CASSNGGLTYEQYF.